Reported below is one T cell receptor beta chain. The data derive from a study of T cell changes during pregnancy in multiple sclerosis. After removal of 2 bases from V and 5 bases from J, the junction contained 2 bases not matched to a gene. CDR1 is SNHLY and CDR2 is FYNNEI in the germline V gene. This CDR3 is 14 amino acids long. This table comes from immunoSEQ multiplex PCR, and its TCRdb copy is limited to in-frame clones, with some not included. The sample yields approximately 49,000 clones, 85% to 95% seen once. The sequencing here drew on CD4+ T cells from peripheral blood mononuclear cells, taken in the second trimester of pregnancy. This TCR came from a female donor in good health, enrolled as a control in a pregnancy study. The rearrangement uses TRBV2 and TRBJ2-1; 8 bases match TRBD1. In DNA, the CDR3 is TGTGCCAGCAGTGAACAGGGGGCGCACAATGAGCAGTTCTTC. Amino acid sequence: CASSEQGAHNEQFF.